This note documents a single T cell receptor (beta chain) sequence. Its antigen has not been determined. No much larger clone is present one base from it, and per-base qualities are unavailable. Reading from cysteine to phenylalanine, the CDR3 counts 14 amino acids. Only the CDR3 portion is preserved as DNA: 42 bases, with reading frame beginning at the first base. The V and J ends are trimmed by 4 bases and 5 bases, leaving 14 bases between them. Taken from the germline V gene (reference sequence), the CDR1 and CDR2 loops are MNHEY and SMNVEV. Preparation of the library involved the immunoSEQ multiplex PCR assay. On the authors' methods: A statistical classification framework was built for diagnosing cytomegalovirus status from the catalog of TCR beta chain sequences. Drawn from immuneACCESS, this table holds only the in-frame rearrangements with V and J called that TCRdb kept. Clones are partly lost; checked studies trace under half to an unresolved V gene and leave the rest unexplained. The V and J calls and clone size are taken from that table; D and trimming were inferred from the DNA. Present in this sample are 100,000 to 150,000 clones, 95% to 97% of which were seen just once. The ten most abundant clones make up 1.7% of the sample.

This record belongs to a study of cytomegalovirus exposure and HLA in healthy donors (dated by TCRdb to about 2017). About the study as a whole: The roughly 670 repertoires of the first cohort and the 95 to 150 validation repertoires were produced on the same platform, according to a later analysis. The study was designed to test whether signatures of past pathogen exposure could be identified by cataloging public T cell receptors. In addition to the first cohort of 650 to 750 subjects, a separate validation cohort of 120 different subjects was used. To predict cytomegalovirus infection status, the study combined high-throughput TCR immunosequencing, statistical association of individual TCRs with disease status, and machine learning. The research as a whole found: Across donors, most TCR sequences were observed very rarely, whereas some public TCRs were present in many individuals. The classifier was reported to diagnose cytomegalovirus status with high specificity and sensitivity in both the original and validation cohorts. In vitro tests confirmed that a few of the cytomegalovirus-associated TCR beta chains recognize cytomegalovirus antigens. A later analysis lacked HLA typing for the validation cohort, so it scored co-occurrence in that cohort across all 110 or so repertoires. A total of 164 TCR beta chains were listed by the study as associated with cytomegalovirus. The authors suggested that the approach could potentially be generalized to other disease states and immunological phenotypes. A later analysis found that TCRs clustered in the first cohort also tended to co-occur in the 110 or so validation repertoires, with 90% to 95% of cluster scores above 0.

The donors were included in the validation cohort of roughly 120 subjects, a group kept apart from the approximately 700-subject first cohort. Recombination connected TRBV27 to TRBJ1-1; a tentative D call is TRBD1 (6 bases match). The sequenced material came from PBMCs. This TCR was recovered from a man aged 18 to 29 in good health and CMV-seronegative. CDR3 protein: CASSSGWGPTEAFF. The bases read TGTGCCAGCAGTTCCGGGTGGGGGCCTACTGAAGCTTTCTTT.